This TCR beta chain originates from a study of T cell repertoires in cytomegalovirus infection. In the study overall: An indication of both CMV infection and matching HLA type came from public TCR beta signatures.

Germline CDR1 and CDR2: MDHEN and SYDVKM. This CDR3 has 16 amino acids. TCRdb ran MiXCR on the reads and lists one entry per CDR3 protein. The sample consists of approximately 110,000 distinct CDR3 sequences, approximately 28% of them appearing once. This clonotype showed up just a few times. Its target is not known. The junction does not match germline at one end; this may be a read error. The clonotype comes from a human donor in good health (CMV status not recorded). Some clones in this sample may be carry-over from other donors' samples. This material consisted of CD8+ T cells from cultured PBMCs, taken from culture after CMV antigen stimulation. The chain employs TRBV28 and TRBJ1-1, with no clear D. In DNA, the CDR3 is TGTGCCAGCAGCTTATCTGTCAGTAACATGAACACTGAAGCTTTCTTT. Its translation: CASSLSVSNMNTEAFF.